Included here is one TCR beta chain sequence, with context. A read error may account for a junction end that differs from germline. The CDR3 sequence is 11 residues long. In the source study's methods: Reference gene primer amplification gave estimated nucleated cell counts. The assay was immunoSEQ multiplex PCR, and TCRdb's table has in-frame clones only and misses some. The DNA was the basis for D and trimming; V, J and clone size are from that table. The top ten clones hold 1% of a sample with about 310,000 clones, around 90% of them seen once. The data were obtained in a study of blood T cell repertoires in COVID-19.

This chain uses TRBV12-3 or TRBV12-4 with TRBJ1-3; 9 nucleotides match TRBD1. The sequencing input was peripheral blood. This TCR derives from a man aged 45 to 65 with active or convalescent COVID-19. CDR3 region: CASSSGQGWVF. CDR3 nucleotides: TGTGCCAGCAGTTCAGGACAGGGGTGGGTATTT.